This T cell receptor beta chain was identified in a study of blood T cells in healthy people across ages. Study-wide findings and caveats: Higher diversity and more naive CD4+ cells were features of long-lived donors, compared to aged donors. Estimates based on one million T cells were treated as lower bounds.

The CDR3 extends over 15 amino acids. CDR1 and CDR2 from the germline V gene are MDHEN and SYDVKM. V was clipped by 6 bases and J by 2 bases, with 16 bases between them. PBMCs were isolated at a quantity of at least 6.5 million per sample. Through a sample-barcoded 5' primer and a J-beta primer mix, a second PCR was run for about 7 to 12 cycles. Each CDR3 protein is one row after TCRdb ran MiXCR on the 5' RACE reads. The profile covers about 1.1 million distinct CDR3 sequences, with 30% to 40% appearing a single time and around 13% taken by the ten largest. As regards this clonotype: The antigen is undetermined.

This TCR derives from a man aged 18 to 30 in good health. This chain connects TRBV28 to TRBJ1-2, with D tentatively TRBD1 (6 bases). The sequencing sample was made of blood. CDR3 protein: CASRTHAGDNYGYTF. CDR3 nucleotides: TGTGCCAGCAGAACCCATGCAGGGGACAACTATGGCTACACCTTC.